Presented here are 10 T cell receptor beta chains from one specimen sequenced in a study of PD-1 blockade in classical Hodgkin lymphoma. Each patient experienced a relapse that followed autologous stem cell transplantation, and brentuximab vedotin exposure varied. This table comes from immunoSEQ multiplex PCR, and its TCRdb copy is limited to in-frame clones, with some not included. The table includes 30,000 to 40,000 clones, over 60% detected once. The starting material was peripheral blood mononuclear cells (PBMCs), obtained at baseline. These receptors originate from a human donor with classical Hodgkin lymphoma.

The rearrangement links TRBV6-6 to TRBJ2-7; TRBD1 is a possible D gene (7 bases). The CDR3 length is 15 residues. CDR1 is MNHNY and CDR2 is SVGAGI in the germline V gene (reference sequence). V was clipped by 2 bases and J by 3 bases, with 14 bases between them. The CDR3 protein is CASSYRRQGGYEQYF. CDR3 in DNA: TGTGCCAGCAGTTACCGCCGACAGGGAGGCTACGAGCAGTACTTC.

This clone was seen more than once but under ten times. The V call is TRBV4-1, the J call TRBJ1-5; TRBD1 matches at 8 bases. Germline lookup yields CDR1 MGHRA and CDR2 YSYEKL. The CDR3 has 16 residues. V shed 3 bases and J 0 bases; nucleotides not matched to a gene: 4. The CDR3 nucleotides are TGCGCCAGCAGCCATCCGGACAGGGATAGCAATCAGCCCCAGCATTTT. It translates to CASSHPDRDSNQPQHF.

The chain links TRBV7-2 to TRBJ2-1; the D is unclear. This CDR3 has 11 amino acids. Trimming pared 5 bases from V and 15 bases from J, leaving 14 bases between. The germline V gene has CDR1 SGHTA and CDR2 FQGNSA. The CDR3 DNA follows: TGTGCCAGCAGCGTATACCAAGTTCCGTTCTTC. Its protein product is CASSVYQVPFF.

The gene calls are TRBV9 and TRBJ2-3; D not resolved. There are 12 residues in the CDR3. Germline loops: CDR1 SGDLS, CDR2 YYNGEE. Deletions cut 1 base from V and 3 bases from J, with 3 bases between. CDR3 coding DNA: TGTGCCAGCAGCGTATGGACAGATACGCAGTATTTT. Translating it yields CASSVWTDTQYF.

This chain links TRBV9 with TRBJ2-7; 8 nucleotides align to TRBD2. Germline CDR1 and CDR2: SGDLS and YYNGEE. The CDR3 has 16 amino acids. The junction had 7 bases not matched to a gene; V was cut back by 0 bases and J by 2 bases. Here the CDR3 DNA reads TGTGCCAGCAGCGTAGGGGGTAGCGGGGATACCTACGAGCAGTACTTC. It is translated as CASSVGGSGDTYEQYF. Together with reference TRBV9 and TRBJ2-7, the CDR3 gives the full variable domain: DSGVTQTPKHLITATGQRVTLRCSPRSGDLSVYWYQQSLDQGLQFLIQYYNGEERAKGNILERFSAQQFPDLHSELNLSSLELGDSALYFCASSVGGSGDTYEQYFGPGTRLTVT.

This clone was seen ten or more times. The chain recombines TRBV2 with TRBJ1-2; a weak D match, TRBD1 (5 bases). With 3 bases removed from V and 7 bases from J, the gap between germline ends came to 9 bases. The CDR3 has 12 residues. Germline assignment: CDR1 SNHLY and CDR2 FYNNEI. The CDR3: CASSDEGSGYTF. Here the CDR3 DNA reads TGTGCCAGCAGTGATGAGGGGTCTGGCTACACCTTC.

The chain combines TRBV28 with TRBJ2-6; possibly TRBD1 for D (5 bases). The CDR3 is 14 residues long. V shed 8 bases and J shed 4 bases, with 12 bases lying between them. Looked up from germline, CDR1 is MDHEN and CDR2 is SYDVKM. CDR3 in DNA: TGTGCCAGCGACTCCAGGGCCGGGGCCAACGTCCTGACTTTC. This gives the protein CASDSRAGANVLTF.

This clone was detected once. J is TRBJ1-4 and V is TRBV10-3; D gene unclear. The germline V and J ends were trimmed by 0 bases and 8 bases, with 16 bases remaining between them. Germline values: CDR1 ENHRY, CDR2 SYGVKD. This CDR3 is 16 amino acids long. CDR3 region: CAISESRRSMQEKLFF. The CDR3 coding sequence is TGTGCCATCAGTGAGTCGCGTAGGTCTATGCAGGAAAAACTGTTTTTT.

V is TRBV11-2 and J is TRBJ2-1; D is uncertain. CDR1 and CDR2 (germline): SGHAT, FQNNGV. V was shortened by 5 bases and J by 1 base, with 15 bases between the two germline ends. The CDR3 totals 16 residues. DNA of the CDR3: TGTGCCAGCAGCCCCCTCGTGCTCGCGTCCTACAATGAGCAGTTCTTC. Translation: CASSPLVLASYNEQFF.

The CDR3 DNA sequence: TGTGCCAGCAGCTTGAAACGGGAGGGCCCGTACGAGCAGTACTTC. The encoded protein is CASSLKREGPYEQYF. The chain carries TRBV5-6 and TRBJ2-7; 8 positions agree with TRBD2. The CDR3 length is 15 residues. V trimming: 1 base; J trimming: 4 bases; junction bases outside the gene matches: 7. The germline V gene has CDR1 SGHDT and CDR2 YYEEEE.